These T cell receptor beta chains were read from a single sample in a study of T cell responses to AZD1222 COVID-19 vaccine. The method was immunoSEQ multiplex PCR; TCRdb's version includes in-frame clones alone and lacks a portion of them. The sample yields about 5,000 clones, approximately 89% seen once. The source was peripheral blood, collected 28 days after the second AZD1222 dose. Receptors originate from an adult who received the AZD1222 COVID-19 vaccine. CDR3s include the opening cysteine and the closing phenylalanine or tryptophan. Fields, in order: J gene, V gene, clone size, D gene, CDR3 protein, CDR3 DNA. The D gene is left open where the match is weak. A row's size may be missing; if present it is once, few, many or a size class.

TRBJ2-7	TRBV4-1	.	TRBD1	CASSPHGTAQGEQYF	TGCGCCAGCAGCCCCCATGGGACAGCCCAGGGCGAGCAGTACTTC
TRBJ2-5	TRBV11-2	.	.	CASSLGRAGQTQYF	TGTGCCAGCAGCTTAGGCAGGGCGGGACAGACCCAGTACTTC
TRBJ1-2	TRBV7-3	.	.	CASSLSGSNYGYTF	TGTGCCAGCAGCTTATCCGGGTCCAACTATGGCTACACCTTC
TRBJ2-3	TRBV7-2	.	TRBD2	CARSAGPTDTQYF	TGTGCCAGATCAGCGGGACCCACAGATACGCAGTATTTT
TRBJ1-5	TRBV18	.	.	CASSPTSPDQPQHF	TGTGCCAGCTCACCAACCTCACCGGATCAGCCCCAGCATTTT
TRBJ1-5	TRBV6-5	.	.	CASQVTGSNQPQHF	TGTGCCAGCCAGGTTACAGGTAGCAATCAGCCCCAGCATTTT
TRBJ2-5	TRBV28	.	TRBD1	CASSSPGTGGSRETQYF	TGTGCCAGCAGCTCGCCAGGGACAGGGGGGTCTCGGGAGACCCAGTACTTC
TRBJ2-7	TRBV27	once	.	CASFSSSYEQYF	TGTGCCAGCTTTTCGAGCTCCTACGAGCAGTACTTC
TRBJ2-7	TRBV10-3	.	TRBD2	CATGREFIPYEQYF	TGTGCCACCGGGAGGGAATTTATCCCCTACGAGCAGTACTTC
TRBJ2-5	TRBV3-1/TRBV3-2	.	TRBD2	CASSQPPGLAGGRSQETQYF	TGTGCCAGCAGCCAGCCCCCGGGACTAGCGGGGGGGCGGTCCCAAGAGACCCAGTACTTC
TRBJ2-5	TRBV14	.	.	CASSQSVLETQYF	TGTGCCAGCAGCCAAAGTGTTTTGGAGACCCAGTACTTC
TRBJ2-2	TRBV18	.	TRBD2	CASSLAGRNTGELFF	TGTGCCAGCTCATTAGCGGGGAGGAACACCGGGGAGCTGTTTTTT
TRBJ2-3	TRBV7-2	few	TRBD2	CASSSGGGEDTQYF	TGTGCCAGCAGCTCGGGCGGGGGGGAAGATACGCAGTATTTT
TRBJ2-7	TRBV9	.	TRBD1	CASSAGGQGAFYEQYF	TGTGCCAGCAGCGCTGGGGGACAGGGGGCCTTCTACGAGCAGTACTTC
TRBJ1-3	TRBV2	.	.	CASSDQGYSGNTIYF	TGTGCCAGCAGTGATCAGGGTTACTCTGGAAACACCATATATTTT
TRBJ2-7	TRBV11-2	once	.	CASSRTGAYEQYF	TGTGCCAGCAGTCGGACCGGAGCCTACGAGCAGTACTTC
TRBJ1-1	TRBV4-1	few	TRBD1	CASSQEPGQVIEAFF	TGCGCCAGCAGCCAAGAGCCGGGACAGGTCATTGAAGCTTTCTTT
TRBJ2-1	TRBV18	.	TRBD1	CASSPPGTGSNEQFF	TGTGCCAGCTCACCACCGGGGACAGGGTCCAATGAGCAGTTCTTC
TRBJ1-1	TRBV19	.	.	CASRGYMNTEAFF	TGTGCCAGTAGGGGGTACATGAACACTGAAGCTTTCTTT
TRBJ1-5	TRBV2	.	.	CASSQDRNQPQHF	TGTGCCAGCTCACAAGACAGGAATCAGCCCCAGCATTTT
TRBJ2-2	TRBV5-1	.	TRBD1	CASSLTGGYADTGELFF	TGCGCCAGCAGCTTGACAGGGGGGTACGCGGACACCGGGGAGCTGTTTTTT